The 5 T cell receptor beta chains in this list originate from one sample, sequenced in a study of T cell repertoires in cytomegalovirus infection. TCRdb reanalysed the reads using MiXCR and keeps one entry per CDR3 protein. Of some 180,000 distinct CDR3 sequences in the sample, roughly 9.8% were seen once. Sequenced: PBMCs. The receptors shown here come from a human donor in good health (CMV status not recorded). Some clones in this sample may be carry-over from other donors' samples.

This clonotype was counted a few times. This chain links TRBV27 with TRBJ2-7; D is perhaps TRBD1 or TRBD2 (7 bases each). Germline CDR1 MNHEY, CDR2 SMNVEV (reference sequence). Trimming left V 6 bases short and J 5 bases short, with 20 bases between. CDR3 length: 15 amino acids. The CDR3 is CASSRTGEGIHEQYF. Written as DNA, the CDR3 is TGTGCCAGCAGCCGCACAGGGGAGGGTATCCACGAGCAGTACTTC.

The chain uses TRBV29-1 and TRBJ2-4; unclear D gene. V shed 7 bases and J shed 1 base, with 5 bases lying between them. This CDR3 has 11 amino acids. Germline V gene data show CDR1 as SQVTM and CDR2 as ANQGSEA. The CDR3 loop is CSGKAKNIQYF. CDR3 sequence (DNA): TGCAGCGGAAAGGCCAAAAACATTCAGTACTTC.

V gene TRBV29-1 combines with J gene TRBJ2-3; tentative D call: TRBD2 (5 bases). The germline V gene has CDR1 SQVTM and CDR2 ANQGSEA. V was clipped by 6 bases and J by 4 bases, with 14 bases between them. The CDR3 loop spans 13 amino acids. CDR3 sequence: CSVSTGKADTQYF. For the CDR3, the DNA is TGCAGCGTCTCAACGGGGAAGGCAGATACGCAGTATTTT.

This clonotype showed up just a few times. Here the CDR3 DNA reads TGTGCCAGCACCGGCCCCGGGGCCTCCTATGGCTACACCTTC. Amino acid sequence: CASTGPGASYGYTF. This sequence joins TRBV7-9 and TRBJ1-2, with a possible D match to TRBD1 (5 bases). The CDR3 sequence is 14 residues long. Looked up from germline, CDR1 is SEHNR and CDR2 is FQNEAQ (reference sequence). V was trimmed by 7 bases and J by 4 bases, leaving 16 bases between them.

This clonotype showed up many times. The V gene is TRBV4-3, the J gene TRBJ2-1; D remains unclear. This CDR3 is 16 amino acids long. The V end lost 3 bases, the J end lost 6 bases, and 18 bases lay between the germline ends. Germline lookup yields CDR1 LGHNA and CDR2 YSLEER. CDR3: CASSHLRLLYANEQFF. CDR3 nucleotide sequence: TGCGCCAGCAGCCACCTAAGACTCCTCTACGCCAATGAGCAGTTCTTC.